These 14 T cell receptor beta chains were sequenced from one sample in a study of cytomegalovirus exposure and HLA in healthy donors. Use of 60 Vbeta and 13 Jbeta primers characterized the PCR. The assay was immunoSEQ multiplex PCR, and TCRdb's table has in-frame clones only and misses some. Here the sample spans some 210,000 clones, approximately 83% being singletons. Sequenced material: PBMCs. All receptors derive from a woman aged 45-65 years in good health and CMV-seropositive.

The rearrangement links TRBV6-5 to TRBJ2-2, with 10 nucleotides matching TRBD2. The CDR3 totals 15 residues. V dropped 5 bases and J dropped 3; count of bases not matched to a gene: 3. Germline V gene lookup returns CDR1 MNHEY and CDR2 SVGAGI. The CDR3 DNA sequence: TGTGCCAGCAGTCTAGCGGGGGACTACACCGGGGAGCTGTTTTTT. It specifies CASSLAGDYTGELFF.

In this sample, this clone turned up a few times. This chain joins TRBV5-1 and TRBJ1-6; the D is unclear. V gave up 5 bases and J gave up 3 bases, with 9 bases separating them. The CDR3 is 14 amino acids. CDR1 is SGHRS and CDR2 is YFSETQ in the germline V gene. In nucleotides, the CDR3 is TGCGCCAGCAGAGTACAGAACTATAATTCACCCCTCCACTTT. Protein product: CASRVQNYNSPLHF.

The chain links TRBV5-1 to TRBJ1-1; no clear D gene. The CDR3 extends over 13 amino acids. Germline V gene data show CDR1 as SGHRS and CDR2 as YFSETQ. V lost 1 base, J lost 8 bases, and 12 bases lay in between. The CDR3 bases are TGCGCCAGCAGCTTGCTTGCCGGAGCGGAAGCTTTCTTT. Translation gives CASSLLAGAEAFF.

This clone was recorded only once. CDR3 loop: CASSPSDSRRAEAFF. DNA of the CDR3: TGTGCCAGCAGTCCCAGCGACAGTCGCCGGGCTGAAGCTTTCTTT. The chain joins TRBV28 to TRBJ1-1; D is possibly TRBD1 (5 bases). Trimming cost V 5 bases and J 6 bases, with 19 bases left between them. In germline, CDR1 is MDHEN, CDR2 SYDVKM. CDR3 length: 15 amino acids.

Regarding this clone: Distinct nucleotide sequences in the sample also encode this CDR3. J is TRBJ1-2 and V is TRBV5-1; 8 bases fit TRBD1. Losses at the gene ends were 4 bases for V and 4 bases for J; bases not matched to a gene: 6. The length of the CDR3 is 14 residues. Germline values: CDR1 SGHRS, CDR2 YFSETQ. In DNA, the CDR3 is TGCGCCAGCAGCCTCACAGGGGGGAGCTATGGCTACACCTTC. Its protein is CASSLTGGSYGYTF.

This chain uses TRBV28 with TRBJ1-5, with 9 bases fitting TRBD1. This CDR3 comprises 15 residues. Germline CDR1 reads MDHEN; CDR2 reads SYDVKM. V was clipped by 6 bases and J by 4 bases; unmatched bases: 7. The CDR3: CASRYTGGRNQPQHF. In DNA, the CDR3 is TGTGCCAGCAGGTACACAGGGGGCCGTAATCAGCCCCAGCATTTT.

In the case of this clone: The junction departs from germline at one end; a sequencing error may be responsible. For the CDR3, the DNA is TGTTCCAGCAGCTTAGGGTTCTCTGGGGACAGGGACGGGACTGAAGCTTTCTTT. Translated, it gives CSSSLGFSGDRDGTEAFF. This chain uses TRBV7-9 with TRBJ1-1, with 9 bases that match TRBD1. This CDR3 spans 18 amino acids. The germline gives CDR1 SEHNR, CDR2 FQNEAQ (reference sequence).

The CDR3 sequence: CASSALQGARSHGYTF. CDR3 bases: TGTGCCAGCAGCGCCTTACAGGGGGCGAGGTCCCATGGCTACACCTTC. The genes are TRBV5-8 and TRBJ1-2; 9 bases align to TRBD1. CDR1 is SGHTS and CDR2 is YDEGEE in the germline V gene. The CDR3 spans 16 residues. J lost 6 bases, V lost 4 bases, and 13 bases had no gene match. The full variable domain, in which reference TRBV5-8 and TRBJ1-2 provide the parts outside the CDR3, is EAGVTQSPTHLIKTRGQQATLRCSPISGHTSVYWYQQALGLGLQFLLWYDEGEERNRGNFPPRFSGRQFPNYSSELNVNALELEDSALYLCASSALQGARSHGYTFGSGTRLTVV.

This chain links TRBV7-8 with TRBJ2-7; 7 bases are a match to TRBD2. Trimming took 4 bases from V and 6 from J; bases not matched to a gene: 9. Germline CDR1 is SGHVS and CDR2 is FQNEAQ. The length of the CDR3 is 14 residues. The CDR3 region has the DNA TGTGCCAGCAGCTACGACCCAGGCGGGGGCGAGCAGTACTTC. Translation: CASSYDPGGGEQYF.

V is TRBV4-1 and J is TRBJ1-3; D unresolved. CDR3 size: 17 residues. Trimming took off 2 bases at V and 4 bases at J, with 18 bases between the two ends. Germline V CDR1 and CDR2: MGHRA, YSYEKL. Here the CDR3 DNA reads TGCGCCAGCAGCCAAATTAAAGGCTCAGGTTCCGGAAACACCATATATTTT. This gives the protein CASSQIKGSGSGNTIYF.

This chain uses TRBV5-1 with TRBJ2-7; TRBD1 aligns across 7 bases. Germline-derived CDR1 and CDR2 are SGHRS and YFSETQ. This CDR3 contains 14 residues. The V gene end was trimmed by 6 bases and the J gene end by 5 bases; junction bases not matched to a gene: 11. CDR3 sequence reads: CASNKQQGTHEQYF. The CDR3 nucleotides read TGCGCCAGCAACAAACAACAGGGGACCCACGAGCAGTACTTC. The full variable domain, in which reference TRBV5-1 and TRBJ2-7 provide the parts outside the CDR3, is KAGVTQTPRYLIKTRGQQVTLSCSPISGHRSVSWYQQTPGQGLQFLFEYFSETQRNKGNFPGRFSGRQFSNSRSEMNVSTLELGDSALYLCASNKQQGTHEQYFGPGTRLTVT.

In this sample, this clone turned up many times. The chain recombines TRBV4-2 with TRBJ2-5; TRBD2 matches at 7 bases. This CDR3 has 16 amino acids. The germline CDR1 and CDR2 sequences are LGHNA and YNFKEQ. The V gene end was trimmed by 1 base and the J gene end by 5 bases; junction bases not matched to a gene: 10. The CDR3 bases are TGTGCCAGCAGCCAAGGAGCGGGCGGGGGAGGTGAGACCCAGTACTTC. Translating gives CASSQGAGGGGETQYF.

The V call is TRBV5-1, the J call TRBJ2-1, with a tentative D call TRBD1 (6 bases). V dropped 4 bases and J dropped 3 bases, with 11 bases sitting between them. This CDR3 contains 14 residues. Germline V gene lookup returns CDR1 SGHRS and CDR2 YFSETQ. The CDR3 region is CASSRDTYYNEQFF. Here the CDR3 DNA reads TGCGCCAGCAGCAGGGACACTTACTACAATGAGCAGTTCTTC.

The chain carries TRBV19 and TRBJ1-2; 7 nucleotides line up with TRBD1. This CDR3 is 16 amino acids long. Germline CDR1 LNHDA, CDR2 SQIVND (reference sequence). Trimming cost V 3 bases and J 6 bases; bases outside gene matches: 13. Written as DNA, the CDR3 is TGTGCCAGTAGTATTTCGGTCGAGGGGGCGAGAGATGGCTACACCTTC. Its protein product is CASSISVEGARDGYTF.